The clone carrying this T cell receptor beta chain was picked up a small number of times. Its antigen remains unknown. These data belong to a study of shared clonotypes between healthy human individuals. Researchers partitioned CD4+ cells into CD45RA+ naive and CD45RA-negative memory subsets. Assay used: immunoSEQ multiplex PCR; TCRdb lists only in-frame clones, some missing. The sample yields over a million clones, under 80% seen once. The junction had 7 bases not matched to a gene; V was cut back by 6 bases and J by 0 bases. Germline V lookup: CDR1 MDHEN, CDR2 SYDVKM. This CDR3 is 15 amino acids long. Study-level points and caveats: Researchers found naive subsets generally carried larger estimated richness than memory subsets.

This TCR was sampled from a man younger than 35 in good health. The sequencing sample was made of memory CD4+ T cells sorted from blood. The subset here: CD45RA-negative fraction. This rearrangement joins TRBV28 to TRBJ2-7, with 8 bases lining up with TRBD1. As DNA, the CDR3 is TGTGCCAGCAGACCGACAGGGGCCAACTCCTACGAGCAGTACTTC. Its translation is CASRPTGANSYEQYF.